This T cell receptor beta chain was documented in a study of cytomegalovirus exposure and HLA in healthy donors. The germline V gene has CDR1 MDHEN and CDR2 SYDVKM. This CDR3 has 14 residues. V was shortened by 7 bases and J by 5 bases, with 17 bases between the two germline ends. Primers: 60 Vbeta forward and 13 Jbeta reverse. Assay: immunoSEQ multiplex PCR; the TCRdb copy retains only in-frame clones and omits some. Of approximately 110,000 clones listed, around two thirds are singletons. The chain is built from TRBV28 and TRBJ2-5; possible D gene TRBD2, 6 bases. The receptor was derived from a middle-aged man in good health and CMV-seropositive. The sequencing sample was made of PBMCs. CDR3 amino acids: CASTWAGGGETQYF. The CDR3 nucleotides are TGTGCCAGCACCTGGGCCGGCGGAGGGGAGACCCAGTACTTC.